Presented here are 11 T cell receptor beta chains from one specimen sequenced in a study of CXCR3-negative and CXCR3-positive naive CD8 T cells. No antigen is known for these receptors. Study conclusions and caveats: TRB CDR3 hydrophobicity was greater in CXCR3-positive naive cells than in CXCR3-negative naive cells.

UMI-labeled 5' RACE yielded the TRB cDNA libraries. TCRdb reanalyzed the 5' RACE reads, giving one entry per CDR3 protein sequence and no DNA. This repertoire includes tens of thousands of distinct CDR3 sequences. Specimen: naive CXCR3+ CD8+ T cells from blood. The subset is: CD45RO-CCR7+CD27+CD95- naive CD8+ T cells expressing CXCR3 (TNR3+). Receptors originate from a human donor in good health. Some clones in this sample may be carry-over from other donors' samples.

The chain joins TRBV28 to TRBJ2-1; TCRdb's D call of TRBD2 is untestable without DNA. Germline V gene sequence: CDR1 MDHEN, CDR2 SYDVKM. The CDR3 spans 16 residues. CDR3 in amino acids: CASSLARGGRHNEQFF.

V usage is TRBV28 and J usage is TRBJ2-3; lacking DNA, the TRBD2 call made by TCRdb goes unchecked. The CDR3 length is 17 residues. Germline CDR1 MDHEN, CDR2 SYDVKM. CDR3 in amino acids: CASSTRLSGGSTDTQYF.

The chain joins TRBV5-5 to TRBJ2-1; there is no DNA to check the TCRdb D call of TRBD1. CDR1 SGHKS and CDR2 YYEKEE come from the germline V gene (reference sequence). This CDR3 spans 18 amino acids. This CDR3 reads CASSLRQGPGRRGNEQFF.

The V call is TRBV29-1, the J call TRBJ2-7. CDR1 is SQVTM and CDR2 is ANQGSEA in the germline V gene. This CDR3 spans 13 amino acids. The CDR3 is CSVELEKIYEQYF.

The rearrangement links TRBV28 to TRBJ2-7; TCRdb selects TRBD2, and the lack of DNA leaves this call unchecked. Germline V gives CDR1 MDHEN, CDR2 SYDVKM. The CDR3 loop spans 17 amino acids. Here the CDR3 reads CASSTVAGGSVDYEQYF.

V is TRBV27 and J is TRBJ2-3. CDR3 size: 12 residues. Germline lookup yields CDR1 MNHEY and CDR2 SMNVEV (reference sequence). The CDR3 loop is CATKPSTDTQYF.

The chain is built from TRBV6-5 and TRBJ2-7; TCRdb selects TRBD1, and the lack of DNA leaves this call unchecked. The CDR3 totals 18 residues. CDR1 is MNHEY and CDR2 is SVGAGI in the germline V gene. CDR3 protein: CASSYRMSETAYLYEQYF.

This rearrangement joins TRBV15 to TRBJ2-1; TCRdb names TRBD1, which stays unverified in the absence of DNA. This CDR3 spans 16 amino acids. Germline V gives CDR1 LNHNV, CDR2 YYDKDF (reference sequence). The CDR3 is CATSRAGTGDYNEQFF.

This rearrangement joins TRBV7-2 to TRBJ2-1; TCRdb picks TRBD2, but there is no DNA to check that call. Germline CDR1 reads SGHTA; CDR2 reads FQGNSA. The CDR3 is 14 residues long. The CDR3 region is CASSYSGAYNEQFF.

The J gene is TRBJ2-3, the V gene TRBV5-1; the D gene TCRdb calls, TRBD1, cannot be checked with no DNA. Germline CDR1 and CDR2: SGHRS and YFSETQ. This CDR3 has 15 residues. This CDR3 is CASSPGQGWTDTQYF.

This rearrangement joins TRBV6-4 to TRBJ2-1; TCRdb's assignment of TRBD2 cannot be checked, as there is no DNA. There are 16 residues in the CDR3. Germline V CDR1 and CDR2: MRHNA, SNTAGT. CDR3 sequence: CASSDAGLAAPNEQFF.